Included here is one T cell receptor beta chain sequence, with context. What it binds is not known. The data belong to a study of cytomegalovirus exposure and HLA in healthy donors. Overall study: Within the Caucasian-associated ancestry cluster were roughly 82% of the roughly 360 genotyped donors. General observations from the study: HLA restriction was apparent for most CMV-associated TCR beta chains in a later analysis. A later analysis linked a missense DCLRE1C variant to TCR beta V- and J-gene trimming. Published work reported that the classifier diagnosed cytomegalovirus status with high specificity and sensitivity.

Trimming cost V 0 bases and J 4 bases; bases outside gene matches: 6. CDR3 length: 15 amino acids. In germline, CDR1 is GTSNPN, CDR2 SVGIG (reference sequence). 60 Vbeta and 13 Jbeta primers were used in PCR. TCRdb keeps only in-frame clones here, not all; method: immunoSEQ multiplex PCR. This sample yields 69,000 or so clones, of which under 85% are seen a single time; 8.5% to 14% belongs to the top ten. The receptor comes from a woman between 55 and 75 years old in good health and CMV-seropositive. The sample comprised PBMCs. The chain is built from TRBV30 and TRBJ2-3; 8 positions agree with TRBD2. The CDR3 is CAWSVGSGVADTQYF. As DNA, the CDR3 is TGTGCCTGGAGTGTAGGTAGCGGGGTTGCAGATACGCAGTATTTT.